This T cell receptor beta chain was sequenced in a study of cytomegalovirus exposure and HLA in healthy donors. Background on the study: Genotyping of about 400 donors showed that 80% to 85% belonged to the Caucasian-associated ancestry cluster.

In the PCR, 60 Vbeta and 13 Jbeta primers were used. Sequenced by immunoSEQ multiplex PCR; TCRdb stores in-frame clones only, minus some. Among 76,000 or so clones listed, less than 80% were seen once. Trimming removed 1 base from V and 1 base from J; junction bases left unmatched: 2. Germline assignment: CDR1 MDHEN and CDR2 SYDVKM. The CDR3 is 16 amino acids. The sequenced material came from PBMCs. The rearrangement joins TRBV28 to TRBJ2-2; 8 positions match TRBD1. This clonotype was obtained from a man aged 25 to 40 in good health and CMV-seronegative. CDR3 bases: TGTGCCAGCAGTTTATATGGGACAGGGAACACCGGGGAGCTGTTTTTT. This encodes CASSLYGTGNTGELFF.